Listed below are T cell receptor beta chains from one sample, sequenced in a study of cytomegalovirus exposure and HLA in healthy donors. TCRdb keeps only in-frame clones here, not all; method: immunoSEQ multiplex PCR. The sample includes 90,000 to 120,000 clones, over 75% of them seen just once. The sample was PBMCs. The receptors come from a woman between 18 and 29 years old in good health and CMV-seropositive. Each CDR3 is given with its conserved first and last residue. The D gene is left open where the match is weak. Not all rows give a size; the values are once, few, many and, for expanded clones, a class.

length: 14; D: .; size: .; J: TRBJ1-4; V: TRBV19; CDR3: CASNDRRLREKLFF; DNA: TGTGCCAGTAATGACAGGCGATTACGCGAAAAACTGTTTTTT
length: 18; D: .; size: .; J: TRBJ1-5; V: TRBV4-1; CDR3: CASSNRWTANGPSGPQHF; DNA: TGCGCCAGCAGCAATCGTTGGACCGCTAATGGCCCAAGCGGGCCCCAGCATTTT
length: 14; D: .; size: few; J: TRBJ2-7; V: TRBV5-5; CDR3: CASSLDTGRNEQYF; DNA: TGTGCCAGCAGCTTGGATACAGGTAGGAACGAGCAGTACTTC
length: 16; D: .; size: .; J: TRBJ1-4; V: TRBV25-1; CDR3: CASSDRNRVRGEKLFF; DNA: TGTGCCAGCAGTGACCGCAACAGGGTTCGAGGTGAAAAACTGTTTTTT
length: 15; D: TRBD1; size: .; J: TRBJ1-2; V: TRBV4-1; CDR3: CASSPRTGADYGYTF; DNA: TGCGCCAGCAGCCCTAGGACAGGGGCCGACTATGGCTACACCTTC
length: 14; D: .; size: .; J: TRBJ2-1; V: TRBV13; CDR3: CASSLTQVTNEQFF; DNA: TGTGCCAGCAGCTTAACCCAGGTTACTAATGAGCAGTTCTTC
length: 15; D: .; size: few; J: TRBJ2-1; V: TRBV9; CDR3: CASSAASAPYNEQFF; DNA: TGTGCCAGCAGCGCCGCTAGCGCCCCCTACAATGAGCAGTTCTTC
length: 16; D: TRBD2; size: few; J: TRBJ2-5; V: TRBV5-6; CDR3: CASSPGIAGGRETQYF; DNA: TGTGCCAGCAGCCCCGGGATAGCGGGAGGTCGGGAGACCCAGTACTTC
length: 14; D: TRBD1; size: .; J: TRBJ2-2; V: TRBV28; CDR3: CASSPDRVTGELFF; DNA: TGTGCCAGCAGCCCGGACAGGGTCACCGGGGAGCTGTTTTTT
length: 14; D: .; size: .; J: TRBJ2-7; V: TRBV4-1; CDR3: CASSQPGLSYEQYF; DNA: TGCGCCAGCAGCCAGCCGGGACTTTCCTACGAGCAGTACTTC
length: 13; D: TRBD2; size: .; J: TRBJ2-3; V: TRBV5-6; CDR3: CASSFGSGDTQYF; DNA: TGTGCCAGCAGCTTTGGTAGCGGGGATACGCAGTATTTT
length: 16; D: .; size: .; J: TRBJ1-5; V: TRBV6-1; CDR3: CASSEMLGVGNQPQHF; DNA: TGTGCCAGCAGTGAAATGTTAGGGGTTGGGAATCAGCCCCAGCATTTT
length: 14; D: .; size: .; J: TRBJ2-7; V: TRBV11-3; CDR3: CASSLDGRATEQYF; DNA: TGTGCCAGCAGCTTAGATGGCAGGGCGACCGAGCAGTACTTC
length: 19; D: TRBD2; size: once; J: TRBJ2-3; V: TRBV28; CDR3: CASSPGFLLAGPSTDTQYF; DNA: TGTGCCAGCAGTCCAGGCTTCCTACTAGCGGGCCCCAGCACAGATACGCAGTATTTT
length: 13; D: .; size: .; J: TRBJ1-2; V: TRBV27; CDR3: CASSQTANYGYTF; DNA: TGTGCCAGCAGTCAAACAGCTAACTATGGCTACACCTTC
length: 18; D: TRBD2; size: few; J: TRBJ2-3; V: TRBV25-1; CDR3: CASSELVRSGSITDTQYF; DNA: TGTGCCAGCAGTGAATTGGTGAGGAGCGGGAGTATAACAGATACGCAGTATTTT